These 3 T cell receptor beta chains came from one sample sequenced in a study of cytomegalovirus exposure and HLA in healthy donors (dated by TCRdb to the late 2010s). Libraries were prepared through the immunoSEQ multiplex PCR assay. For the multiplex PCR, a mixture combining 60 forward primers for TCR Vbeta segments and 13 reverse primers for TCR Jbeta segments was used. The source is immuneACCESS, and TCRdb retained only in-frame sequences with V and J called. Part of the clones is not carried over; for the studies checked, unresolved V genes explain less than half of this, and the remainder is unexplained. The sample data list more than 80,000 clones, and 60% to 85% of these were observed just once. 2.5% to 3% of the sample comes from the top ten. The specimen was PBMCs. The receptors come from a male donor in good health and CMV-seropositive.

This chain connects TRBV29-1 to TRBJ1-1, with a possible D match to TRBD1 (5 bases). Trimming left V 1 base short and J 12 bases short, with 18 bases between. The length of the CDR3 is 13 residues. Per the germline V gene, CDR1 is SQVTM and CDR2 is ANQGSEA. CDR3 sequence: CSVEGGEGFETFF. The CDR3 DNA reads TGCAGCGTTGAAGGGGGCGAAGGATTCGAGACTTTCTTT.

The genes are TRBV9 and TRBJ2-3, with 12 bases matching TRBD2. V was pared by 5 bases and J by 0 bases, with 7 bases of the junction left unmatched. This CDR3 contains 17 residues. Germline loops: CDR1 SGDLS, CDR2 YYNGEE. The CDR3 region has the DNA TGTGCCAGCAGTAGGGGGGGGACTAGCGGGAGCACAGATACGCAGTATTTT. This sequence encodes CASSRGGTSGSTDTQYF.

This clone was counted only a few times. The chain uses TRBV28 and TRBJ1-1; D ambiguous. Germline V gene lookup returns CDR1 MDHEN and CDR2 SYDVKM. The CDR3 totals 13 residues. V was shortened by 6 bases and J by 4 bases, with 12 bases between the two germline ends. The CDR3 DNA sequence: TGTGCCAGCAGCCCGATCGGAGGCACTGAAGCTTTCTTT. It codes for CASSPIGGTEAFF.